This TCR beta chain came from a study of CD8 T cells in ankylosing spondylitis. Findings and caveats of the study: Seemingly distinctive of ankylosing spondylitis blood was a TCR beta motif formed by eight highly homologous variants. Earlier authors reported some of these motif variants in reactive arthritis synovial fluid and blood.

Researchers built TCR beta libraries using quantitative 5'-RACE with molecular barcodes. One entry per CDR3 protein, called by TCRdb with MiXCR from the 5' RACE reads. The table shows roughly 180,000 distinct CDR3 sequences, with around a tenth occurring only once. At least ten counts were recorded for this clonotype. Its target is unknown. The CDR3 length is 17 residues. Germline V gene data show CDR1 as ENHRY and CDR2 as SYGVKD. Unmatched junction bases numbered 6, after V lost 6 bases and J lost 0 bases. The genes are TRBV10-3 and TRBJ2-6, with 9 bases identical to TRBD1. Sequencing used blood, either unsorted or a sorted T cell fraction (not recorded which). The TCR sequence derives from a male donor with ankylosing spondylitis or in good health (not recorded which). CDR3 amino acids: CAIRGGQGVSGANVLTF. CDR3 sequence (DNA): TGTGCCATCAGGGGGGGACAGGGAGTCTCTGGGGCCAACGTCCTGACTTTC.